The 22 T cell receptor beta chains below all came from one sample that was sequenced in a study of early T cells in non-severe SARS-CoV-2 infection (dated by TCRdb to about 2021). Library construction relied on 5' RACE. The sequencer was a NextSeq 500. Clones were called with MiXCR by TCRdb after fastp trimmed the public reads at Q25, and only in-frame beta chains were retained. For every CDR3 protein sequence, its rows merge into one entry that carries the most common genes and DNA. Counted in this sample were approximately 50,000 distinct CDR3 sequences; 9% to 15% of them appeared once. About 2.4% of the sample belongs to the ten largest clones. Sequencing used whole blood, obtained at baseline. All receptors derive from an adult who was a healthcare worker with PCR-confirmed SARS-CoV-2 infection or an uninfected control (not recorded which).

This clonotype was seen many times. The rearrangement links TRBV20-1 to TRBJ2-7, with a possible D match to TRBD1 (6 bases). Germline V gives CDR1 DFQATT, CDR2 SNEGSKA (reference sequence). The CDR3 has 12 residues. Trimming took off 6 bases at V and 7 bases at J, with 16 bases between the two ends. CDR3 DNA sequence: TGCAGTGCCCTACGAATCAGGGGAGAGCAGTACTTC. Translating gives CSALRIRGEQYF.

In its sample, this clonotype was seen many times. At one end the junction does not follow the germline gene, possibly because of a read error. The V and J genes are TRBV3-1 and TRBJ2-1; 9 bases agree with TRBD1. Germline-derived CDR1 and CDR2 are LGHDT and YNNKEL (reference sequence). The CDR3 is 14 residues long. CDR3 residues: CASSQADRGGNGVF. The CDR3 bases are TGTGCCAGCAGCCAAGCAGACAGGGGGGGGAATGGGGTCTTC.

This clonotype occurred many times. The chain combines TRBV7-9 with TRBJ2-6; possible D gene TRBD1, 6 bases. V was pared by 4 bases and J by 2 bases, with 21 bases between. Germline V gene lookup returns CDR1 SEHNR and CDR2 FQNEAQ (reference sequence). The length of the CDR3 is 19 residues. The CDR3 coding sequence is TGTGCCAGCAGCTCGTCGGACAGTGCAGACCCCCCTGGGGCCAACGTCCTGACTTTC. As protein: CASSSSDSADPPGANVLTF.

This sequence joins TRBV28 and TRBJ1-5; D gene ambiguous. The V and J ends lost 5 bases and 3 bases respectively, with 11 bases between them. From germline, CDR1 is MDHEN and CDR2 SYDVKM. The CDR3 runs 14 residues. The CDR3 loop reads CASSKDKFNQPQHF. The CDR3 DNA follows: TGTGCCAGCAGTAAAGACAAATTCAATCAGCCCCAGCATTTT.

This clonotype turned up a few times. The J gene is TRBJ2-1, the V gene TRBV4-3; TRBD2 matches 10 bases. V was clipped by 0 bases and J by 4 bases; unmatched bases: 15. Germline V gene lookup returns CDR1 LGHNA and CDR2 YSLEER. The CDR3 loop spans 20 amino acids. The CDR3 region has the DNA TGCGCCAGCAGCCAAGAAGGGCTCGTAGCGGGAGGAAGGGGTTACAATGAGCAGTTCTTC. As protein: CASSQEGLVAGGRGYNEQFF.

This clonotype was seen more than once but under ten times. This rearrangement joins TRBV6-1 to TRBJ1-5, with 9 bases matching TRBD1. The junction had 2 bases not matched to a gene; V was cut back by 1 base and J by 4 bases. The CDR3 runs 15 residues. CDR1 MNHNS and CDR2 SASEGT come from the germline V gene. CDR3 DNA: TGTGCCAGCAGTGAAGGCGGGACAGGGAATCAGCCCCAGCATTTT. It specifies CASSEGGTGNQPQHF.

This chain uses TRBV6-2 or TRBV6-3 with TRBJ1-2; D uncertain. CDR1 and CDR2 from the germline V gene are MNHEY and SVGEGT. Trimming took 4 bases from V and 6 from J, leaving 6 bases between them. The length of the CDR3 is 11 residues. CDR3 coding DNA: TGTGCCAGCAGTTCGATGAATGGCTACACCTTC. This encodes CASSSMNGYTF.

The chain recombines TRBV24-1 with TRBJ2-1; a weak D match, TRBD1 (6 bases). The ends were cut back, 9 bases at V and 4 bases at J, with 9 bases in the middle. Germline CDR1 KGHDR, CDR2 SFDVKD. The CDR3 contains 12 residues. CDR3 bases: TGTGCCACCCAAGGACAGTACAATGAGCAGTTCTTC. It encodes CATQGQYNEQFF.

Ten or more counts support this clonotype. The chain has TRBV7-9 and TRBJ2-7; D unclear. CDR3 length: 11 residues. Germline CDR1 is SEHNR and CDR2 is FQNEAQ (reference sequence). V gave up 4 bases and J gave up 3 bases, with 4 bases separating them. CDR3 in DNA: TGTGCCAGCAGCTACAACTACGAGCAGTACTTC. Protein: CASSYNYEQYF. The complete variable domain, with remaining parts taken from reference TRBV7-9 and TRBJ2-7, reads DTGVSQNPRHKITKRGQNVTFRCDPISEHNRLYWYRQTLGQGPEFLTYFQNEAQLEKSRLLSDRFSAERPKGSFSTLEIQRTEQGDSAMYLCASSYNYEQYFGPGTRLTVT.

This chain uses TRBV12-3 or TRBV12-4 with TRBJ1-1, with D possibly TRBD1 on 5 matching bases. CDR3 length equals 15 residues. The V end lost 8 bases, the J end lost 3 bases, and 19 bases lay between the germline ends. CDR3 protein: CASLPGAGTDTEAFF. In DNA form, the CDR3 reads TGTGCCAGCTTACCTGGGGCAGGGACTGACACTGAAGCTTTCTTT.

The chain has TRBV2 and TRBJ2-7; 13 nucleotides agree with TRBD2. The CDR3 runs to 15 residues. The J segment lost 0 bases and the V segment lost 9 bases, leaving 5 bases of the junction unmatched. The germline gives CDR1 SNHLY, CDR2 FYNNEI. Here the CDR3 reads CARGTSGITSYEQYF. Written as DNA, the CDR3 is TGTGCCAGGGGGACTAGCGGGATTACCTCCTACGAGCAGTACTTC.

This clonotype turned up a few times. The chain uses TRBV27 and TRBJ1-2; 8 positions agree with TRBD1. Germline V gene data show CDR1 as MNHEY and CDR2 as SMNVEV (reference sequence). Trimming cost V 8 bases and J 3 bases; bases outside gene matches: 5. The CDR3 has 13 amino acids. The CDR3 loop is CASGGQGHYGYTF. Here the CDR3 DNA reads TGTGCCAGCGGCGGACAGGGTCACTATGGCTACACCTTC.

The chain combines TRBV18 with TRBJ1-5, with a possible D match to TRBD1 (5 bases). Trimming pared 8 bases from V and 1 base from J, leaving 15 bases between. The CDR3 is 15 residues long. Germline V gives CDR1 KGHSH, CDR2 LQKENI. The CDR3 DNA is TGTGCCAGCGCCCAAGGGGCGGGCAGCAATCAGCCCCAGCATTTT. Translated: CASAQGAGSNQPQHF.

In its sample, this clonotype was seen once. The chain joins TRBV27 to TRBJ2-1; D may be TRBD1 (5 bases). Germline values: CDR1 MNHEY, CDR2 SMNVEV (reference sequence). The CDR3 spans 13 residues. The V end lost 6 bases, the J end lost 9 bases, and 15 bases lay between the germline ends. This CDR3 reads CASSFQGRSEQFF. As DNA, the CDR3 is TGTGCCAGCAGCTTTCAGGGAAGGAGTGAGCAGTTCTTC.

The genes are TRBV4-3 and TRBJ2-7; D might be TRBD1 (6 bases). The CDR3 sequence is 14 residues long. V was pared by 4 bases and J by 0 bases, with 10 bases between. Germline V gives CDR1 LGHNA, CDR2 YSLEER. CDR3 sequence reads: CASSRDTDSYEQYF. The CDR3 region has the DNA TGCGCCAGCAGCCGGGACACTGACTCCTACGAGCAGTACTTC.

This chain joins TRBV24-1 and TRBJ2-1, with D perhaps matching TRBD1 (6 bases). This CDR3 contains 14 residues. Trimming removed 2 bases at V and 8 bases at J, with 12 bases between. Germline assignment: CDR1 KGHDR and CDR2 SFDVKD. The CDR3 reads CATSDSSGAHEQFF. DNA of the CDR3: TGTGCCACCAGTGATTCCTCAGGGGCCCATGAGCAGTTCTTC.

The genes are TRBV19 and TRBJ2-6, with 7 positions matching TRBD1. The CDR3 totals 17 residues. J gave up 1 base and V 5 bases, and 8 bases lay outside the gene matches. Germline CDR1 is LNHDA and CDR2 is SQIVND (reference sequence). CDR3 coding DNA: TGTGCCAGTAGTGGGGACAGAGCTTCTTCTGGGGCCAACGTCCTGACTTTC. This gives the protein CASSGDRASSGANVLTF. Together with reference TRBV19 and TRBJ2-6, the CDR3 gives the full variable domain: DGGITQSPKYLFRKEGQNVTLSCEQNLNHDAMYWYRQDPGQGLRLIYYSQIVNDFQKGDIAEGYSVSREKKESFPLTVTSAQKNPTAFYLCASSGDRASSGANVLTFGAGSRLTVL.

The chain is built from TRBV7-9 and TRBJ2-3; 9 nucleotides agree with TRBD2. Germline V CDR1 and CDR2: SEHNR, FQNEAQ (reference sequence). The CDR3 spans 18 residues. The J segment lost 5 bases and the V segment lost 1 base, leaving 13 bases of the junction unmatched. CDR3 sequence reads: CASSLGSLAGEMGDTQYF. Here the CDR3 DNA reads TGTGCCAGCAGCTTAGGTTCTTTAGCGGGAGAGATGGGAGATACGCAGTATTTT.

This clonotype was recorded many times. This chain links TRBV7-9 with TRBJ2-7; 8 bases align to TRBD1. CDR1 and CDR2 from the germline V gene are SEHNR and FQNEAQ (reference sequence). With 5 bases clipped from V and 1 base from J, the junction kept 7 bases outside the gene matches. The CDR3 is 15 amino acids. The CDR3 reads CASSTWDRRSYEQYF. For the CDR3, the DNA is TGTGCCAGCAGCACTTGGGACAGGCGATCCTACGAGCAGTACTTC. Combining the CDR3 with reference TRBV7-9 and TRBJ2-7 gives the whole variable domain DTGVSQNPRHKITKRGQNVTFRCDPISEHNRLYWYRQTLGQGPEFLTYFQNEAQLEKSRLLSDRFSAERPKGSFSTLEIQRTEQGDSAMYLCASSTWDRRSYEQYFGPGTRLTVT.

This clonotype was seen a few times. This chain links TRBV18 with TRBJ2-7; TRBD1 or TRBD2 may be the D gene (5 bases each). Germline values: CDR1 KGHSH, CDR2 LQKENI. Trimming pared 3 bases from V and 7 bases from J, leaving 13 bases between. This CDR3 spans 13 amino acids. The CDR3 region has the DNA TGTGCCAGCTCACCTTCCGGGGCCGGAGAGCAGTACTTC. Translating it yields CASSPSGAGEQYF. Complete variable domain (other parts from reference TRBV18 and TRBJ2-7): NAGVMQNPRHLVRRRGQEARLRCSPMKGHSHVYWYRQLPEEGLKFMVYLQKENIIDESGMPKERFSAEFPKEGPSILRIQQVVRGDSAAYFCASSPSGAGEQYFGPGTRLTVT.

The rearrangement uses TRBV3-1 and TRBJ2-7; 8 nucleotides agree with TRBD2. The length of the CDR3 is 16 residues. Losses at the gene ends were 2 bases for V and 0 bases for J; bases not matched to a gene: 6. Germline V gene data show CDR1 as LGHDT and CDR2 as YNNKEL (reference sequence). The CDR3 coding sequence is TGTGCCAGCAGCCAATCAACTAGCGGTAGCTCCTACGAGCAGTACTTC. Translating gives CASSQSTSGSSYEQYF.

The chain uses TRBV7-8 and TRBJ2-7, with 8 bases fitting TRBD1. The CDR3 consists of 16 residues. Trimming removed 1 base from V and 5 bases from J; junction bases left unmatched: 10. Germline V lookup: CDR1 SGHVS, CDR2 FQNEAQ. CDR3: CASSLVPTGVWDEQYF. DNA of the CDR3: TGTGCCAGCAGCTTAGTACCGACAGGGGTGTGGGACGAGCAGTACTTC.